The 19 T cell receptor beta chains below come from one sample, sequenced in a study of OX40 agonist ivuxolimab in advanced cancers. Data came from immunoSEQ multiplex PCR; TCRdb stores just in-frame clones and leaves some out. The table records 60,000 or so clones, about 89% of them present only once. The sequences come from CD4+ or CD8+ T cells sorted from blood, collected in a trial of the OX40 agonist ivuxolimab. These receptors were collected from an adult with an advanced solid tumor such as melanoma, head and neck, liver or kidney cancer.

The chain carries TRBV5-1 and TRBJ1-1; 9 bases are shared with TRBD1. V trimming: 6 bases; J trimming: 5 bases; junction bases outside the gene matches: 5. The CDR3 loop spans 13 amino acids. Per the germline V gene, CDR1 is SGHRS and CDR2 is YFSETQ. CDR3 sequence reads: CASTQGAKTEAFF. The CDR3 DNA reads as TGCGCCAGCACACAGGGGGCGAAAACTGAAGCTTTCTTT.

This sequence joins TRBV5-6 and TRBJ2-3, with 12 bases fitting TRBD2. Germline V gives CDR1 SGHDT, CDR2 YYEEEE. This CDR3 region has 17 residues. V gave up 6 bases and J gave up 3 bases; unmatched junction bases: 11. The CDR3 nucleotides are TGTGCCAGCACCAGCCCTCTAGCGGGGGGGAGAACAGATACGCAGTATTTT. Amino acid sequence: CASTSPLAGGRTDTQYF.

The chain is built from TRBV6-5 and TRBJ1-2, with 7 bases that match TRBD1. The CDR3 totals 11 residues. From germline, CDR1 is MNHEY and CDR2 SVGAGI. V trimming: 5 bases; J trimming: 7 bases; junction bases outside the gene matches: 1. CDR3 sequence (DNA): TGTGCCAGCAGTCGGGACAGTGGCTACACCTTC. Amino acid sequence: CASSRDSGYTF.

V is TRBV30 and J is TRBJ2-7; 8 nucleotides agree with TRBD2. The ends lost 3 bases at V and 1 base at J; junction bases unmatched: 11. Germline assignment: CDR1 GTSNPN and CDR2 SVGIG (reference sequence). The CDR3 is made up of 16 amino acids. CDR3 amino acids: CAWSRLKASGSYEQYF. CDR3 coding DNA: TGTGCCTGGAGCCGTTTAAAGGCTAGCGGGTCCTACGAGCAGTACTTC.

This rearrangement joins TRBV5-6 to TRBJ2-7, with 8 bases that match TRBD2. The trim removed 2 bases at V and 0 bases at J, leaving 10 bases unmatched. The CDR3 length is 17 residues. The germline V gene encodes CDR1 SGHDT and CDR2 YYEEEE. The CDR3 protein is CASSFRASGFSSYEQYF. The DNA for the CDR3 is TGTGCCAGCAGCTTTAGGGCTAGCGGGTTTAGCTCCTACGAGCAGTACTTC.

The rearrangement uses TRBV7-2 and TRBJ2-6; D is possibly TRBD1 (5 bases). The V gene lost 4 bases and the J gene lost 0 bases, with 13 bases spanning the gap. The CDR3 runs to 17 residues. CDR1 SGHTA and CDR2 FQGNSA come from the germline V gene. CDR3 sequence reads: CASSSRTLSSGANVLTF. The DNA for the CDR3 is TGTGCCAGCAGCTCCAGGACACTGAGCTCTGGGGCCAACGTCCTGACTTTC.

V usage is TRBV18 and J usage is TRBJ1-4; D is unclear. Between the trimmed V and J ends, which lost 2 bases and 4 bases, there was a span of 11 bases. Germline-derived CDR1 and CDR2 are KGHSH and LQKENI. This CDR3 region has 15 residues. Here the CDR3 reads CASSPGGSFNEKLFF. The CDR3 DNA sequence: TGTGCCAGCTCACCAGGAGGGTCCTTTAATGAAAAACTGTTTTTT.

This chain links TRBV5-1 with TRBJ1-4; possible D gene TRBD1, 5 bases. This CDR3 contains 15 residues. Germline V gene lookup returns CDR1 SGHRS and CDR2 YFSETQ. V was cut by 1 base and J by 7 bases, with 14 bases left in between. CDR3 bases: TGCGCCAGCAGCTTGTGGGGACCCGGGTCTGAAAAACTGTTTTTT. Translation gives CASSLWGPGSEKLFF.

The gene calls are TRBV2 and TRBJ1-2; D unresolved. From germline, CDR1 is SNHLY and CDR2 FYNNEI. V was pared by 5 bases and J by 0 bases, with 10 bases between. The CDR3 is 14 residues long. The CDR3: CASSRYLANYGYTF. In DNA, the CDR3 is TGTGCCAGCAGTAGATACCTAGCTAACTATGGCTACACCTTC.

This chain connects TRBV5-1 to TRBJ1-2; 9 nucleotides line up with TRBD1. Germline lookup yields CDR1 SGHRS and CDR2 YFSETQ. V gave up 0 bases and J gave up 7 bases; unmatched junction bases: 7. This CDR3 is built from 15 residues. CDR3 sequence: CASSLGDRDFGGYTF. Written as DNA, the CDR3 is TGCGCCAGCAGCTTGGGGGACAGGGACTTTGGTGGCTACACCTTC.

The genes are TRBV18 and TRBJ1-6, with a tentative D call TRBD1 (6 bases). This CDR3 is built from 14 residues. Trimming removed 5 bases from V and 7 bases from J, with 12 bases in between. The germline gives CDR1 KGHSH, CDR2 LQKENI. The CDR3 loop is CASSTGQPNSPLHF. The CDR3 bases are TGTGCCAGCTCAACAGGACAGCCCAATTCACCCCTCCACTTT. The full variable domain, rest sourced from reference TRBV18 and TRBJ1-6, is NAGVMQNPRHLVRRRGQEARLRCSPMKGHSHVYWYRQLPEEGLKFMVYLQKENIIDESGMPKERFSAEFPKEGPSILRIQQVVRGDSAAYFCASSTGQPNSPLHFGNGTRLTVT.

CDR3 bases: TGTGCCAGCAGCTACGAGGGGGGCTCGGGTCAGCCCCAGCATTTT. Encoded protein: CASSYEGGSGQPQHF. The V and J genes are TRBV7-9 and TRBJ1-5, with D possibly TRBD1 on 6 matching bases. The CDR3 runs to 15 residues. The ends were cut back, 4 bases at V and 6 bases at J, with 16 bases in the middle. In germline, CDR1 is SEHNR, CDR2 FQNEAQ (reference sequence).

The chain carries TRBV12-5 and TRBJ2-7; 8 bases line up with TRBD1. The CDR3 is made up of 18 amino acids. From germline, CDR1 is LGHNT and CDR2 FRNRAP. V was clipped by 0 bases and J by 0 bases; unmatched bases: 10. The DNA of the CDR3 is TGTGCTAGTGGTTTGGTCCTCCCTCCGGGACAGGACTCCTACGAGCAGTACTTC. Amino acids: CASGLVLPPGQDSYEQYF. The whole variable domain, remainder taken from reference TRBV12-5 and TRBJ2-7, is DARVTQTPRHKVTEMGQEVTMRCQPILGHNTVFWYRQTMMQGLELLAYFRNRAPLDDSGMPKDRFSAEMPDATLATLKIQPSEPRDSAVYFCASGLVLPPGQDSYEQYFGPGTRLTVT.

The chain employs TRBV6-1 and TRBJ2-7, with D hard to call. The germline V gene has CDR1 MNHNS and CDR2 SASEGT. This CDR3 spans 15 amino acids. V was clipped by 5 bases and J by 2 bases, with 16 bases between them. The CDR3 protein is CASSPRSTLAYEQYF. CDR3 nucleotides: TGTGCCAGCAGTCCTAGGTCGACACTTGCCTACGAGCAGTACTTC.

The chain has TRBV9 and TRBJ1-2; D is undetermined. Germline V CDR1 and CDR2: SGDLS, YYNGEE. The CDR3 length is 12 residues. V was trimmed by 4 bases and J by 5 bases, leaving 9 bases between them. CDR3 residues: CASSPTEYGYTF. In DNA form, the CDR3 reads TGTGCCAGCAGCCCAACCGAATATGGCTACACCTTC.

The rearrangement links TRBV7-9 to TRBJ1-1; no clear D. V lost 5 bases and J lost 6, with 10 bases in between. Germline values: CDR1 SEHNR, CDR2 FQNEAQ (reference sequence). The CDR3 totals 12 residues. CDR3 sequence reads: CASSLGPPEAFF. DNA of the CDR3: TGTGCCAGCAGCCTCGGGCCCCCTGAAGCTTTCTTT.

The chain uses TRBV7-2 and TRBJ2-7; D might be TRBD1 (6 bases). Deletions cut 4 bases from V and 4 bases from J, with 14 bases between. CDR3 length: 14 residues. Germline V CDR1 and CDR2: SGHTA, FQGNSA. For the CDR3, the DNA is TGTGCCAGCAGCTCCACCCCAGGGGAATACGAGCAGTACTTC. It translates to CASSSTPGEYEQYF.

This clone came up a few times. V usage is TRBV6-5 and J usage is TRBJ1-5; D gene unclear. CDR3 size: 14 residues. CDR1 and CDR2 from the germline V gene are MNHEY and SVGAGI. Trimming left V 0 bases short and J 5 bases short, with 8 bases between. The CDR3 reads CASSYSGNDQPQHF. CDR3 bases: TGTGCCAGCAGTTACTCAGGGAATGATCAGCCCCAGCATTTT.

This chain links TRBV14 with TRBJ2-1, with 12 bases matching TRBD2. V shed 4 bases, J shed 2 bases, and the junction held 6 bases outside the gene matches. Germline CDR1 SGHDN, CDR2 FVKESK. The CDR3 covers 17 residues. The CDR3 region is CASSPRLAGATYNEQFF. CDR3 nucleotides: TGTGCCAGCAGCCCTCGACTAGCGGGAGCAACCTACAATGAGCAGTTCTTC. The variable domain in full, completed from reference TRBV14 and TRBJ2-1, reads EAGVTQFPSHSVIEKGQTVTLRCDPISGHDNLYWYRRVMGKEIKFLLHFVKESKQDESGMPNNRFLAERTGGTYSTLKVQPAELEDSGVYFCASSPRLAGATYNEQFFGPGTRLTVL.